The sequence of this T cell receptor (beta chain) was determined in a study of shared T cell receptors in the human thymus. Clones were sequenced by immunoSEQ multiplex PCR, and TCRdb holds only the in-frame ones, with some missing. The repertoire consists of some 760,000 clones, with around 85% occurring once and the leading ten covering under 0.012%. CDR1 SNHLY and CDR2 FYNNEI come from the germline V gene. This CDR3 has 16 amino acids. Between the trimmed V and J ends, which lost 2 bases and 7 bases, there was a span of 18 bases. This sample was also put to use in a study of human thymus T cells. As reported in that work: Resections removed during corrective heart surgery provided the thymus tissue used. Across thymic and blood repertoires, the usage of V and J genes appeared to be biased.

This chain links TRBV2 with TRBJ2-1; D is possibly TRBD1 (6 bases). Sequences were obtained from thymocytes. The clonotype originates from a girl in the first two years of life with a congenital heart defect. The CDR3 loop reads CASSENRVTLLNEQFF. CDR3 nucleotide sequence: TGTGCCAGCAGTGAAAACAGGGTAACTTTATTGAATGAGCAGTTCTTC. The variable domain in full, completed from reference TRBV2 and TRBJ2-1, reads EPEVTQTPSHQVTQMGQEVILRCVPISNHLYFYWYRQILGQKVEFLVSFYNNEISEKSEIFDDQFSVERPDGSNFTLKIRSTKLEDSAMYFCASSENRVTLLNEQFFGPGTRLTVL.